These 5 T cell receptor beta chains came from one sample sequenced in a study of beta chain features in type 1 diabetes. Study-level findings and limits: Moderately but significantly shorter TCRB CDR3s were found in Type 1 diabetes patients in all four CD4+ subsets.

What was sequenced were expressed TCRB transcripts, since all of the isolated RNA had been reverse transcribed. Assay used: immunoSEQ multiplex PCR; TCRdb lists only in-frame clones, some missing. The table includes around 120,000 clones, about 18% detected once. These TCRs' antigens remain unknown. Sequenced sample: central memory CD4+ T cells from blood. These receptors were collected from a man between 18 and 29 years old with type 1 diabetes.

In regard to this clone: A much larger clonotype is one base distant, so this may be a read error. The rearrangement joins TRBV2 to TRBJ1-1, with D possibly matching TRBD1 (6 bases). Germline assignment: CDR1 SNHLY and CDR2 FYNNEI. The CDR3 is 13 residues long. V was pared by 4 bases and J by 2 bases, with 8 bases between. CDR3 sequence reads: CASSGTVNTEAFF. In nucleotides, the CDR3 is TGTGCCAGCAGTGGGACAGTTAACACTGAAGCTTTCTTT.

This clone was seen a few times. The chain has TRBV5-4 and TRBJ2-3; 12 nucleotides match TRBD2. The CDR3 is 15 amino acids. V gave up 4 bases and J gave up 4 bases; unmatched junction bases: 4. From germline, CDR1 is SGHNT and CDR2 YYREEE (reference sequence). Here the CDR3 DNA reads TGTGCCAGCAGCGCGCCTAGCGGGGGGGCAGATACGCAGTATTTT. Translating gives CASSAPSGGADTQYF.

Worth noting for this clone: Other DNA sequences in the sample encode the same CDR3. The V and J genes are TRBV9 and TRBJ2-1, with TRBD2 as a possible D gene (5 bases). Germline CDR1 SGDLS, CDR2 YYNGEE. The V and J ends lost 0 bases and 9 bases respectively, with 10 bases between them. This CDR3 contains 13 residues. In DNA, the CDR3 is TGTGCCAGCAGCGTAGCTCCAGAGGGTGAGCAGTTCTTC. It translates to CASSVAPEGEQFF.

This CDR3 is CASSLDRNYGYTF. The CDR3 DNA is TGCGCCAGCAGTCTTGACAGAAACTATGGCTACACCTTC. V and J are TRBV5-1 and TRBJ1-2, with TRBD1 as a possible D gene (5 bases). The ends were cut back, 5 bases at V and 2 bases at J, with 10 bases in the middle. The V gene's germline CDR1 is SGHRS and CDR2 YFSETQ. The CDR3 loop spans 13 amino acids. Full variable domain (remainder filled in from reference TRBV5-1 and TRBJ1-2): KAGVTQTPRYLIKTRGQQVTLSCSPISGHRSVSWYQQTPGQGLQFLFEYFSETQRNKGNFPGRFSGRQFSNSRSEMNVSTLELGDSALYLCASSLDRNYGYTFGSGTRLTVV.

This clone was observed a handful of times. V and J are TRBV19 and TRBJ1-2, with D unresolved. CDR1 and CDR2 (germline): LNHDA, SQIVND (reference sequence). The ends were cut back, 6 bases at V and 4 bases at J, with 9 bases in the middle. This CDR3 is 12 amino acids long. CDR3 loop: CASRLEGYGYTF. The CDR3 DNA reads TGTGCCAGTAGGTTGGAGGGCTATGGCTACACCTTC.